This T cell receptor beta chain was identified in a study of T cell responses to AZD1222 COVID-19 vaccine. V was clipped by 2 bases and J by 3 bases, with 13 bases between them. Germline assignment: CDR1 GTSNPN and CDR2 SVGIG (reference sequence). The CDR3 runs 14 residues. A single count supports this clone. Assay: immunoSEQ multiplex PCR; the TCRdb copy retains only in-frame clones and omits some. The data hold fewer than 120,000 clones, with approximately 94% observed a single time. The clonotype originates from an adult who received the AZD1222 COVID-19 vaccine. Sample: peripheral blood, taken 28 days after the second AZD1222 dose. The chain carries TRBV30 and TRBJ1-2; perhaps TRBD1 as D (5 bases). The CDR3: CAWSRTTEHYGYTF. The DNA of the CDR3 is TGTGCCTGGAGTCGAACGACAGAACACTATGGCTACACCTTC.